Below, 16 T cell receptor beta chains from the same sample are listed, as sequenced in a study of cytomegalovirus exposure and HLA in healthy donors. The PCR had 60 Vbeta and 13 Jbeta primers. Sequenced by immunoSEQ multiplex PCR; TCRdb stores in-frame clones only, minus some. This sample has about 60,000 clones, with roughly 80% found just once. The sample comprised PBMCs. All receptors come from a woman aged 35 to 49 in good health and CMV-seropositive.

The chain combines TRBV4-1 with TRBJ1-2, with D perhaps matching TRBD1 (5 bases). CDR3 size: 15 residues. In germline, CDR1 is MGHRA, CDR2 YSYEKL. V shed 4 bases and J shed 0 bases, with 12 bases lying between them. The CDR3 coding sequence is TGCGCCAGCAGCCTATCGACAGCAACTAACTATGGCTACACCTTC. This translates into CASSLSTATNYGYTF.

The CDR3 here is CASSLAAGMNTEAFF. The DNA of the CDR3 is TGTGCCAGCAGCTTGGCGGCAGGCATGAACACTGAAGCTTTCTTT. The genes are TRBV5-4 and TRBJ1-1; D ambiguous. This CDR3 comprises 15 residues. With 0 bases removed from V and 0 bases from J, the gap between germline ends came to 9 bases. Germline CDR1 reads SGHNT; CDR2 reads YYREEE (reference sequence).

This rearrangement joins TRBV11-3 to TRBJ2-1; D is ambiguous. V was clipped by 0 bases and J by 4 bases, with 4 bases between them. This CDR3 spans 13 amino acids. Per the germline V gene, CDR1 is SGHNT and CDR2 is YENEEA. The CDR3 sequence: CASSLDTYNEQFF. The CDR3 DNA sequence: TGTGCCAGCAGCTTAGACACTTACAATGAGCAGTTCTTC.

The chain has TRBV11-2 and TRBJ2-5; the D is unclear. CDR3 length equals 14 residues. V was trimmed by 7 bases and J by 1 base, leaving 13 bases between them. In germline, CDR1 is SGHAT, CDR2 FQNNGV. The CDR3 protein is CASTPNSPQETQYF. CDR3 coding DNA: TGTGCCAGCACCCCCAACAGCCCCCAAGAGACCCAGTACTTC.

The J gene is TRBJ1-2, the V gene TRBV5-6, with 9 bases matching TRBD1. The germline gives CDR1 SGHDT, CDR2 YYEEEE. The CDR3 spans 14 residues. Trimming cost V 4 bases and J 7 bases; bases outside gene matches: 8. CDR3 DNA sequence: TGTGCCAGCAGCCGTATCCCGGGACAGGGTGGCTACACCTTC. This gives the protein CASSRIPGQGGYTF.

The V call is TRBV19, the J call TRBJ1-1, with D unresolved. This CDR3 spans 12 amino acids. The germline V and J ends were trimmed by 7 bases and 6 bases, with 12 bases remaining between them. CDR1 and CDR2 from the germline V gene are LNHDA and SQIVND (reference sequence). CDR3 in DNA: TGTGCCAGTACCCACGAGGGCGCTGAAGCTTTCTTT. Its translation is CASTHEGAEAFF.

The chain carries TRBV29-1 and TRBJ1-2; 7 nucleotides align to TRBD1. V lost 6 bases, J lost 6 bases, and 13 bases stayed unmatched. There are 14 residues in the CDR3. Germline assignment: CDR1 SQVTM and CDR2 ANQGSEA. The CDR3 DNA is TGCAGCGTAGGACGGACAGGACTTGGTGATGGCTACACCTTC. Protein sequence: CSVGRTGLGDGYTF. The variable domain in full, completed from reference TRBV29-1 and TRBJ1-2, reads SAVISQKPSRDICQRGTSLTIQCQVDSQVTMMFWYRQQPGQSLTLIATANQGSEATYESGFVIDKFPISRPNLTFSTLTVSNMSPEDSSIYLCSVGRTGLGDGYTFGSGTRLTVV.

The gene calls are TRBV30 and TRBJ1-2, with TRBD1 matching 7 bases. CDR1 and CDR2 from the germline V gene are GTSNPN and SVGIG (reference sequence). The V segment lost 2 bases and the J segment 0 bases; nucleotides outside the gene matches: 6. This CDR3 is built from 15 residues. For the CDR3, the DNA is TGTGCCTGGAGTAGGGGGCAGGTTGCTAACTATGGCTACACCTTC. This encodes CAWSRGQVANYGYTF.

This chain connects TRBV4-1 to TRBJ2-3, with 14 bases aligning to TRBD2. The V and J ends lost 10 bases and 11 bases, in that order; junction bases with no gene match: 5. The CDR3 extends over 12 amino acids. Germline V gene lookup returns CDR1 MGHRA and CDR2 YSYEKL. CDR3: CATGTSGGRQYF. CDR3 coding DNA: TGCGCCACCGGGACTAGCGGGGGAAGGCAGTATTTT.

CDR3 DNA: TGTGCCAGCAGCGAACAGGGGATCCCCTACAATGAGCAGTTCTTC. Protein: CASSEQGIPYNEQFF. The rearrangement joins TRBV25-1 to TRBJ2-1, with 7 bases fitting TRBD1. The ends lost 6 bases at V and 2 bases at J; junction bases unmatched: 7. In germline, CDR1 is MGHDK, CDR2 SYGVNS. The CDR3 totals 15 residues. The full variable domain, its missing parts supplied by reference TRBV25-1 and TRBJ2-1, is EADIYQTPRYLVIGTGKKITLECSQTMGHDKMYWYQQDPGMELHLIHYSYGVNSTEKGDLSSESTVSRIRTEHFPLTLESARPSHTSQYLCASSEQGIPYNEQFFGPGTRLTVL.

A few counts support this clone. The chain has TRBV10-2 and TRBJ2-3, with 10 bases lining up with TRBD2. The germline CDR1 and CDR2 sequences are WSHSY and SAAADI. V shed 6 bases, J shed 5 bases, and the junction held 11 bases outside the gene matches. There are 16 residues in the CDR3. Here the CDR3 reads CASRDPTSGEVDTQYF. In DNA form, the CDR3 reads TGCGCCAGCAGGGACCCCACTAGCGGGGAGGTAGATACGCAGTATTTT.

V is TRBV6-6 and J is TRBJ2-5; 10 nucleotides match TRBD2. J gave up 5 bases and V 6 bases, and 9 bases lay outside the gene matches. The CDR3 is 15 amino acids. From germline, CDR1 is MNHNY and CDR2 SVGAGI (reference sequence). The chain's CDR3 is CASRASGGAQETQYF. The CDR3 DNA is TGTGCCAGCAGAGCGAGCGGGGGGGCACAGGAGACCCAGTACTTC.

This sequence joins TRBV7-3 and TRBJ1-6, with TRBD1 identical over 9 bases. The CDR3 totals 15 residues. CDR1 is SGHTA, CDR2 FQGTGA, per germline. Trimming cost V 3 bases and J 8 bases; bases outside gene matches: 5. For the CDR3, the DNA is TGTGCCAGCAGCTTTGCAGGGACAGGGTATTCACCCCTCCACTTT. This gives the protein CASSFAGTGYSPLHF.

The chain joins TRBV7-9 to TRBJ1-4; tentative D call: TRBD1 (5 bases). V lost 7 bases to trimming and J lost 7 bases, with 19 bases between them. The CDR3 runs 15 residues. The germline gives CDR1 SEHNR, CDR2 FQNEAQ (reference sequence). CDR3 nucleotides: TGTGCCAGCACTCAGCTGGGGGGTCCTAGTGAAAAACTGTTTTTT. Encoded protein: CASTQLGGPSEKLFF.

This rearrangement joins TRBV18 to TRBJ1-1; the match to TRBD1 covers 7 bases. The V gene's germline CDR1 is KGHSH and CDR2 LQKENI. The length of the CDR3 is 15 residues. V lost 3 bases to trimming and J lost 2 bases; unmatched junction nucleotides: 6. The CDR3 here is CASSPDRVYNTEAFF. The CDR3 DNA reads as TGTGCCAGCTCACCCGACAGGGTTTACAACACTGAAGCTTTCTTT.

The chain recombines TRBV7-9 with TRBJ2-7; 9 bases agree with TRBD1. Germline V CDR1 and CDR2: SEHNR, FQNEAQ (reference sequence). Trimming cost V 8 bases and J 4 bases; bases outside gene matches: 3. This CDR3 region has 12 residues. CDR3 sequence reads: CASGDRVYEQYF. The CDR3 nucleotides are TGTGCCAGCGGGGACAGGGTTTACGAGCAGTACTTC.